Shown below are 2 T cell receptor beta chains from a single sample sequenced in a study of OX40 agonist ivuxolimab in advanced cancers. Assay used: immunoSEQ multiplex PCR; TCRdb lists only in-frame clones, some missing. This table has around 70,000 clones, over 75% appearing once. The sample was CD4+ or CD8+ T cells sorted from blood, taken in a trial of the OX40 agonist ivuxolimab. The receptor set was obtained from an adult with an advanced solid tumor such as melanoma, head and neck, liver or kidney cancer.

This chain joins TRBV11-3 and TRBJ1-4, with D possibly TRBD1 on 6 matching bases. Trimming cost V 5 bases and J 2 bases, with 12 bases left between them. This CDR3 has 15 amino acids. Germline assignment: CDR1 SGHNT and CDR2 YENEEA. The CDR3 is CASSPRGGTNEKLFF. The DNA for the CDR3 is TGTGCCAGCAGCCCCCGGGGGGGCACTAATGAAAAACTGTTTTTT.

The chain has TRBV15 and TRBJ2-1; D unclear. V dropped 4 bases and J dropped 9 bases, with 10 bases sitting between them. Germline CDR1 and CDR2: LNHNV and YYDKDF (reference sequence). The CDR3 is made up of 12 amino acids. The CDR3 sequence: CATSMRWGEQFF. The DNA of the CDR3 is TGTGCCACCAGCATGCGATGGGGTGAGCAGTTCTTC. The whole variable domain, filled in from reference TRBV15 and TRBJ2-1, reads DAMVIQNPRYQVTQFGKPVTLSCSQTLNHNVMYWYQQKSSQAPKLLFHYYDKDFNNEADTPDNFQSRRPNTSFCFLDIRSPGLGDTAMYLCATSMRWGEQFFGPGTRLTVL.